This entry lists 30 T cell receptor beta chains sequenced from one sample in a study of CD8+CD57+ T cells in acquired aplastic anemia. Genomic DNA templated the TCR beta VDJ and CDR3 profiling. One entry per CDR3 protein, called by TCRdb with MiXCR from the reads. The profile shows 400,000 to 500,000 distinct CDR3 sequences, about two thirds of them singletons. The material sequenced was sorted CD4+, CD8+, or CD8+CD57+ T cells (not recorded which) from PBMCs. These receptors were taken from a human donor in good health, serving as a control.

To note about this clonotype: The junction and the germline gene differ at one end; a read error may be behind it. The chain uses TRBV7-2 and TRBJ2-2; D is unclear. Germline CDR1 SGHTA, CDR2 FQGNSA. The CDR3 length is 14 residues. As DNA, the CDR3 is TGCGCCAGCAGCTACGGCTTTAACGCCGCGGAGAATTTTTTT. The encoded protein is CASSYGFNAAENFF.

Many counts were recorded for this clonotype. The chain has TRBV7-9 and TRBJ1-2; 8 bases align to TRBD1. The CDR3 extends over 15 amino acids. The V gene's germline CDR1 is SEHNR and CDR2 FQNEAQ (reference sequence). V was clipped by 7 bases and J by 6 bases; unmatched bases: 13. The CDR3 loop is CASIPGGQGADGYTF. Written as DNA, the CDR3 is TGTGCCAGCATCCCCGGTGGGCAGGGGGCCGATGGCTACACCTTC.

The gene calls are TRBV2 and TRBJ1-6, with D unclear. This CDR3 is built from 14 residues. Germline V gene data show CDR1 as SNHLY and CDR2 as FYNNEI. With 6 bases removed from V and 18 bases from J, the gap between germline ends came to 24 bases. Written as DNA, the CDR3 is TGTGCCAGCAGGGGTCAGTGGAGCGGGTCCGAGCACCACTTT. Translated: CASRGQWSGSEHHF.

The V call is TRBV12-3 or TRBV12-4, the J call TRBJ1-6; 7 bases match TRBD1. The ends lost 6 bases at V and 10 bases at J; junction bases unmatched: 12. This CDR3 is built from 15 residues. The CDR3 nucleotides are TGTGCCAGCAGCTCAGGAGTACAGGGGCGATCACCCCTCCACTTT. Its protein is CASSSGVQGRSPLHF.

This chain joins TRBV12-3 or TRBV12-4 and TRBJ2-1; 8 nucleotides match TRBD2. V shed 4 bases and J 4 bases; nucleotides not matched to a gene: 6. The CDR3 is 15 amino acids. The CDR3 region is CASSSTSGRYNEQFF. Written as DNA, the CDR3 is TGTGCCAGCAGTTCCACTAGCGGCCGGTACAATGAGCAGTTCTTC.

This clonotype was seen repeatedly, ten times or more. The chain combines TRBV30 with TRBJ1-3; D gene ambiguous. In germline, CDR1 is GTSNPN, CDR2 SVGIG (reference sequence). Trimming pared 1 base from V and 4 bases from J, leaving 5 bases between. The CDR3 is 12 amino acids. The CDR3 sequence is CAWSGSGNTIYF. DNA of the CDR3: TGTGCCTGGAGTGGGTCGGGAAACACCATATATTTT. Using reference TRBV30 and TRBJ1-3 for the parts outside the CDR3, the full variable domain is SQTIHQWPATLVQPVGSPLSLECTVEGTSNPNLYWYRQAAGRGLQLLFYSVGIGQISSEVPQNLSASRPQDRQFILSSKKLLLSDSGFYLCAWSGSGNTIYFGEGSWLTVV.

This chain uses TRBV20-1 with TRBJ1-1; the D is unclear. Trimming removed 3 bases from V and 1 base from J, with 6 bases in between. This CDR3 has 12 amino acids. CDR1 and CDR2 from the germline V gene are DFQATT and SNEGSKA (reference sequence). Written as DNA, the CDR3 is TGCAGTGCTAGTCGCGCGAACACTGAAGCTTTCTTT. Translated, it gives CSASRANTEAFF.

This chain uses TRBV7-6 with TRBJ1-2; 8 bases map to TRBD1. This CDR3 is 15 amino acids long. Unmatched junction bases numbered 8, after V lost 1 base and J lost 7 bases. Germline assignment: CDR1 SGHVS and CDR2 FNYEAQ. CDR3 in DNA: TGTGCCAGCAGCTTAGGAGGGCCAGGGGGCTTTGGCTACACCTTC. Protein product: CASSLGGPGGFGYTF.

On this clonotype: The missing conserved phenylalanine or tryptophan at the end of this CDR3 makes a read error likely. The DNA is omitted, as the CDR3 cannot be located on it reliably, and the CDR3 follows TCRdb's listing. The J gene is TRBJ1-5, the V gene TRBV7-2. Germline lookup yields CDR1 SGHTA and CDR2 FQGNSA. 8 amino acids form the CDR3, both terminal residues included. The CDR3 is CASSLANL.

The table lists this clonotype with many counts. The chain is built from TRBV19 and TRBJ1-1; weak D call: TRBD1 (5 bases). The CDR3 runs to 13 residues. Germline-derived CDR1 and CDR2 are LNHDA and SQIVND (reference sequence). Trimming cost V 6 bases and J 8 bases, with 16 bases left between them. The CDR3 reads CASSSLRGTEAFF. CDR3 sequence (DNA): TGTGCCAGTAGCTCCCTCCGGGGCACCGAAGCTTTCTTT.

The V and J genes are TRBV7-9 and TRBJ1-5, with 9 bases matching TRBD1. CDR3 length: 17 amino acids. Germline CDR1 is SEHNR and CDR2 is FQNEAQ (reference sequence). V lost 6 bases to trimming and J lost 2 bases; unmatched junction nucleotides: 11. CDR3 region: CASSPKQGALGNQPQHF. DNA for the CDR3: TGTGCCAGCAGTCCGAAACAGGGGGCTCTGGGCAATCAGCCCCAGCATTTT.

The V call is TRBV29-1, the J call TRBJ2-7, with TRBD1 matching over 7 bases. The J segment lost 2 bases and the V segment lost 1 base, leaving 5 bases of the junction unmatched. The CDR3 runs to 14 residues. CDR1 and CDR2 from the germline V gene are SQVTM and ANQGSEA. CDR3 protein: CSVEGTGFPYEQYF. In DNA form, the CDR3 reads TGCAGCGTTGAAGGGACAGGATTCCCCTACGAGCAGTACTTC.

This chain uses TRBV5-8 with TRBJ1-5, with D uncertain. CDR3 size: 12 residues. The V and J ends lost 10 bases and 5 bases respectively, with 13 bases between them. Germline V gene sequence: CDR1 SGHTS, CDR2 YDEGEE. DNA of the CDR3: TGTGCCGGATACACAGATTATCAGCCCCAGCATTTT. Amino acids: CAGYTDYQPQHF.

The rearrangement links TRBV4-1 to TRBJ2-7, with D perhaps matching TRBD2 (7 bases). This CDR3 comprises 11 residues. Germline V gene data show CDR1 as MGHRA and CDR2 as YSYEKL. The V and J ends lost 1 base and 12 bases respectively, with 10 bases between them. The CDR3 sequence is CASSQGGGPYF. The CDR3 DNA follows: TGCGCCAGCAGCCAAGGGGGGGGGCCGTACTTC.

The rearrangement uses TRBV5-6 and TRBJ1-4; maybe TRBD1 (5 bases). The CDR3 covers 15 residues. CDR1 and CDR2 (germline): SGHDT, YYEEEE. V gave up 3 bases and J gave up 3 bases, with 12 bases separating them. The CDR3 spells CASSSTGAANEKLFF. CDR3 bases: TGTGCCAGCAGCTCCACCGGGGCAGCTAATGAAAAACTGTTTTTT.

This rearrangement joins TRBV20-1 to TRBJ1-3; the D is unclear. CDR1 is DFQATT and CDR2 is SNEGSKA in the germline V gene (reference sequence). V was clipped by 3 bases and J by 8 bases, with 14 bases between them. There are 13 residues in the CDR3. CDR3 region: CSARSRPRDTIYF. The CDR3 coding sequence is TGCAGTGCTAGGTCCAGGCCTCGAGACACCATATATTTT.

This clonotype was observed a few times. The gene calls are TRBV29-1 and TRBJ2-5, with D uncertain. The germline V gene encodes CDR1 SQVTM and CDR2 ANQGSEA. The CDR3 consists of 12 residues. Trimming took off 7 bases at V and 2 bases at J, with 11 bases between the two ends. The CDR3 region is CSGGTFQETQYF. CDR3 DNA sequence: TGCAGCGGGGGAACTTTTCAAGAGACCCAGTACTTC.

This chain uses TRBV5-6 with TRBJ1-6, with 10 bases identical to TRBD1. The CDR3 has 15 residues. After removal of 5 bases from V and 8 bases from J, the junction contained 7 bases not matched to a gene. CDR1 and CDR2 (germline): SGHDT, YYEEEE. This chain's CDR3 is CASRPTGTGDSPLHF. The CDR3 nucleotides read TGTGCCAGCAGACCTACCGGGACAGGGGATTCACCCCTCCACTTT.

J is TRBJ2-7 and V is TRBV2; D is uncertain. This CDR3 comprises 12 residues. Deletions cut 1 base from V and 5 bases from J, with 6 bases between. The germline V gene encodes CDR1 SNHLY and CDR2 FYNNEI. CDR3 region: CASSEVLHEQYF. The CDR3 region has the DNA TGTGCCAGCAGTGAAGTACTCCACGAGCAGTACTTC.

This clonotype occurred a few times. The genes are TRBV10-3 and TRBJ2-5; D not resolved. The V gene's germline CDR1 is ENHRY and CDR2 SYGVKD. Between the trimmed V and J ends, which lost 0 bases and 4 bases, there was a span of 9 bases. The CDR3 runs to 14 residues. The CDR3 nucleotides are TGTGCCATCAGTGAGTCGACGAATCCAGAGACCCAGTACTTC. Its translation: CAISESTNPETQYF.

The CDR3 loop reads CSVRAGGNNPLHF. DNA for the CDR3: TGCAGCGTTCGGGCAGGTGGTAATAACCCCCTCCACTTT. This chain joins TRBV20-1 and TRBJ1-6; D not certain. This CDR3 is 13 amino acids long. Germline values: CDR1 DFQATT, CDR2 SNEGSKA (reference sequence).

In this sample, this clonotype turned up many times. This chain joins TRBV19 and TRBJ1-6, with 8 bases matching TRBD1. This CDR3 comprises 14 residues. Germline V gene lookup returns CDR1 LNHDA and CDR2 SQIVND (reference sequence). J lost 5 bases, V lost 6 bases, and 3 bases had no gene match. CDR3 in amino acids: CASRYRGNNSPLHF. CDR3 coding DNA: TGTGCCAGTAGGTACAGGGGGAATAATTCACCCCTCCACTTT. Based on the CDR3 plus reference TRBV19 and TRBJ1-6, the full variable domain is DGGITQSPKYLFRKEGQNVTLSCEQNLNHDAMYWYRQDPGQGLRLIYYSQIVNDFQKGDIAEGYSVSREKKESFPLTVTSAQKNPTAFYLCASRYRGNNSPLHFGNGTRLTVT.

V and J are TRBV20-1 and TRBJ1-1, with D possibly being TRBD1 (5 bases). Germline CDR1 is DFQATT and CDR2 is SNEGSKA (reference sequence). There are 13 residues in the CDR3. Trimming cost V 3 bases and J 9 bases, with 17 bases left between them. As DNA, the CDR3 is TGCAGTGCTAGGGGACTAGCGGGCGGTAAAGCTTTCTTT. It specifies CSARGLAGGKAFF.

V and J are TRBV20-1 and TRBJ1-2; D possibly corresponds to TRBD1 (6 bases). Deletions cut 4 bases from V and 5 bases from J, with 17 bases between. The CDR3 extends over 14 amino acids. Per germline, CDR1 DFQATT and CDR2 SNEGSKA (reference sequence). CDR3 DNA sequence: TGCAGTGCTAAGGGGGTTGAAAAACTGTATGGCTACACCTTC. Translation gives CSAKGVEKLYGYTF.

This clonotype was counted once. The V call is TRBV7-9, the J call TRBJ1-6; the D is unclear. V was cut by 8 bases and J by 9 bases, with 20 bases left in between. Germline V lookup: CDR1 SEHNR, CDR2 FQNEAQ (reference sequence). The CDR3 is made up of 15 amino acids. The CDR3 protein is CASAAAPGLGSPLHF. The DNA for the CDR3 is TGTGCCAGCGCTGCCGCCCCAGGTCTTGGTTCACCCCTCCACTTT.

Notes on this clonotype: No DNA is shown, since the ends of the CDR3 on it are uncertain; the CDR3 is the one TCRdb lists. This rearrangement joins TRBV7-8 to TRBJ1-2; TRBD1 is the table's D call and was not checked against the DNA. From germline, CDR1 is SGHVS and CDR2 FQNEAQ. From its first to its last residue, the CDR3 has 16 amino acids. The CDR3 protein is CASSWGTQYFGQGYTF.

This chain links TRBV9 with TRBJ2-1, with 9 bases aligning to TRBD2. CDR3 length: 15 amino acids. The germline CDR1 and CDR2 sequences are SGDLS and YYNGEE. V trimming: 4 bases; J trimming: 8 bases; junction bases outside the gene matches: 10. Here the CDR3 DNA reads TGTGCCAGCAGCTTTTTAGCGGGAGTAGGAGATGAGCAGTTCTTC. This sequence encodes CASSFLAGVGDEQFF.

This clonotype showed up many times. CDR3 nucleotide sequence: TGTGCCTGGAGTGTACTGTTGGGGTACGAGCAGTACTTC. It translates to CAWSVLLGYEQYF. This chain links TRBV30 with TRBJ2-7; no clear D gene. Trimming left V 0 bases short and J 4 bases short, with 10 bases between. Germline V gene data show CDR1 as GTSNPN and CDR2 as SVGIG (reference sequence). This CDR3 has 13 residues.

As to this clonotype: A read error is possible here, since a much larger clone lies one base away. Since no conserved phenylalanine or tryptophan closes the CDR3, a read error is the likely cause. The chain recombines TRBV7-2 with TRBJ1-3, with TRBD1 identical over 9 bases. Germline assignment: CDR1 SGHTA and CDR2 FQGNSA. The CDR3 loop spans 14 amino acids. Here the CDR3 DNA reads TGTGCCGGCAGCCCGGGGACAGGGCGAAACACCATATATTCT. Translating gives CAGSPGTGRNTIYS.

V and J are TRBV29-1 and TRBJ2-7, with D uncertain. Germline V lookup: CDR1 SQVTM, CDR2 ANQGSEA. V shed 7 bases and J shed 4 bases, with 11 bases lying between them. The CDR3 extends over 11 amino acids. The CDR3 protein is CSGKTGYEQYF. The CDR3 nucleotides are TGCAGCGGGAAGACGGGTTACGAGCAGTACTTC.